The clone carrying this T cell receptor (beta chain) has ten or more counts. Antigen: not known. These data originate in a study of liver allograft versus peripheral blood T cells. Study-level information: Within transplanted livers, the T cell receptor repertoires were examined and compared against the repertoires present in the peripheral blood of liver transplant recipients.

Using its own MiXCR run on the reads, TCRdb lists one record per CDR3 protein. Here the sample spans approximately 13,000 distinct CDR3 sequences, roughly 28% being singletons. V was cut by 5 bases and J by 10 bases, with 20 bases left in between. Germline values: CDR1 MNHEY, CDR2 SMNVEV (reference sequence). This CDR3 spans 14 amino acids. General observations from the study: Intragraft T cell receptor repertoires of liver allografts were reportedly distinct from those in peripheral blood.

V usage is TRBV27 and J usage is TRBJ2-5, with D perhaps TRBD2 (5 bases). This sequence was found in a human patient who had a liver transplant. The graft donor may account for some of the T cells. The CDR3: CASSPSRTYGDQYF. DNA for the CDR3: TGTGCCAGCAGTCCCTCCCGTACCTACGGGGACCAGTACTTC.